Below are 25 T cell receptor beta chains sequenced from a single sample in a study of T cell responses to AZD1222 COVID-19 vaccine. Method: immunoSEQ multiplex PCR; TCRdb's copy keeps in-frame clones and lacks some. Seen here are tens of thousands of clones, approximately 90% observed once, and the top ten hold around 28%. Here the sequenced sample was peripheral blood, taken 28 days after the second AZD1222 dose. All receptors come from an adult who received the AZD1222 COVID-19 vaccine.

The V and J genes are TRBV5-1 and TRBJ2-1; D is possibly TRBD1 or TRBD2 (5 bases each). This CDR3 has 16 residues. Trimming left V 2 bases short and J 7 bases short, with 19 bases between. Germline lookup yields CDR1 SGHRS and CDR2 YFSETQ. The CDR3 nucleotides read TGCGCCAGCAGCTTTATAGCCGGGACCAGCGCGAATGAGCAGTTCTTC. It encodes CASSFIAGTSANEQFF. Variable domain in full (rest from reference TRBV5-1 and TRBJ2-1): KAGVTQTPRYLIKTRGQQVTLSCSPISGHRSVSWYQQTPGQGLQFLFEYFSETQRNKGNFPGRFSGRQFSNSRSEMNVSTLELGDSALYLCASSFIAGTSANEQFFGPGTRLTVL.

This chain uses TRBV5-4 with TRBJ1-2; tentative D call: TRBD1 (6 bases). The CDR3 totals 14 residues. V lost 3 bases and J 4 bases, leaving 13 bases between the germline ends. CDR1 and CDR2 (germline): SGHNT, YYREEE (reference sequence). CDR3 amino acids: CASSSQGSLYGYTF. Written as DNA, the CDR3 is TGTGCCAGCAGCTCACAGGGTTCACTCTATGGCTACACCTTC.

The V gene is TRBV6-4, the J gene TRBJ2-2, with 10 bases that match TRBD2. CDR1 is MRHNA, CDR2 SNTAGT, per germline. The V and J ends lost 6 bases and 3 bases, in that order; junction bases with no gene match: 4. CDR3 length: 15 residues. CDR3 DNA: TGTGCCAGCAGGCCTAGCGGGGGCTACACCGGGGAGCTGTTTTTT. As protein: CASRPSGGYTGELFF.

There are a few counts of this clone. V and J are TRBV6-5 and TRBJ1-6, with 11 bases lining up with TRBD1. With V trimmed by 0 bases and J by 9 bases, 4 bases remained unmatched. The germline gives CDR1 MNHEY, CDR2 SVGAGI. This CDR3 spans 16 amino acids. CDR3 bases: TGTGCCAGCAGTTACTCGAGCGGGACAGGGGGTTCACCCCTCCACTTT. It translates to CASSYSSGTGGSPLHF.

V and J are TRBV28 and TRBJ2-3; D gene ambiguous. This CDR3 comprises 14 residues. Germline V lookup: CDR1 MDHEN, CDR2 SYDVKM. Trimming removed 2 bases at V and 0 bases at J, with 6 bases between. CDR3 DNA sequence: TGTGCCAGCAGTTTACTTGACAGCACAGATACGCAGTATTTT. This gives the protein CASSLLDSTDTQYF.

This clone was observed once. The CDR3 is CASSNARQTTNEKLFF. CDR3 coding DNA: TGTGCCAGCAGTAATGCCAGACAGACAACTAATGAAAAACTGTTTTTT. V usage is TRBV28 and J usage is TRBJ1-4; D is possibly TRBD1 (5 bases). With 5 bases removed from V and 0 bases from J, the gap between germline ends came to 13 bases. Germline CDR1 MDHEN, CDR2 SYDVKM. The CDR3 has 16 amino acids. Full variable domain (missing parts from reference TRBV28 and TRBJ1-4): DVKVTQSSRYLVKRTGEKVFLECVQDMDHENMFWYRQDPGLGLRLIYFSYDVKMKEKGDIPEGYSVSREKKERFSLILESASTNQTSMYLCASSNARQTTNEKLFFGSGTQLSVL.

The chain recombines TRBV3-1 (or the pseudogene TRBV3-2) with TRBJ2-7; 7 bases are a match to TRBD1. V was pared by 1 base and J by 2 bases, with 8 bases of the junction left unmatched. Germline CDR1 reads LGHDT; CDR2 reads YNNKEL (reference sequence). CDR3 size: 16 residues. In DNA form, the CDR3 reads TGTGCCAGCAGCCAAGCGGGGTGGACAGGACCCTACGAGCAGTACTTC. It codes for CASSQAGWTGPYEQYF.

The V call is TRBV11-3, the J call TRBJ2-5; D call uncertain. Trimming took off 5 bases at V and 1 base at J, with 17 bases between the two ends. Germline assignment: CDR1 SGHNT and CDR2 YENEEA. This CDR3 spans 16 amino acids. The CDR3 sequence: CASSLPRRNTQETQYF. In nucleotides, the CDR3 is TGTGCCAGCAGCCTACCTAGACGGAACACCCAAGAGACCCAGTACTTC.

The chain uses TRBV19 and TRBJ1-5; D uncertain. Trimming took off 7 bases at V and 7 bases at J, with 11 bases between the two ends. This CDR3 region has 12 residues. Germline CDR1 and CDR2: LNHDA and SQIVND (reference sequence). The chain's CDR3 is CASKKERQPQHF. The CDR3 nucleotides read TGTGCCAGTAAAAAAGAACGGCAGCCCCAGCATTTT.

The chain couples TRBV28 to TRBJ2-2; unclear D gene. Deletions cut 5 bases from V and 4 bases from J, with 8 bases between. Germline lookup yields CDR1 MDHEN and CDR2 SYDVKM. The CDR3 spans 13 residues. CDR3 in DNA: TGTGCCAGCAGTCCCCCGACCACCGGGGAGCTGTTTTTT. As protein: CASSPPTTGELFF.

The chain is built from TRBV6-5 and TRBJ2-7, with unresolved D. CDR1 MNHEY and CDR2 SVGAGI come from the germline V gene. This CDR3 is built from 16 residues. The V and J ends lost 0 bases and 0 bases respectively, with 12 bases between them. DNA for the CDR3: TGTGCCAGCAGTTACTCGACGACCCAAAGCTCCTACGAGCAGTACTTC. This sequence encodes CASSYSTTQSSYEQYF.

This clone was observed a single time. The chain carries TRBV5-8 and TRBJ2-5, with D tentatively TRBD1 (7 bases). Trimming cost V 0 bases and J 0 bases, with 12 bases left between them. CDR1 and CDR2 from the germline V gene are SGHTS and YDEGEE. The CDR3 covers 16 residues. CDR3 sequence: CASSLAPGGYQETQYF. CDR3 DNA: TGTGCCAGCAGCTTGGCCCCAGGGGGGTACCAAGAGACCCAGTACTTC.

The CDR3 coding sequence is TGTGCCAGCAGCCAGCCAGGAGGCGGCCCTCATGGCTACACCTTC. Translation: CASSQPGGGPHGYTF. The chain employs TRBV3-1 (or the pseudogene TRBV3-2) and TRBJ1-2, with D uncertain. The V end was cut by 3 bases, the J end by 6 bases, with 17 bases between. Germline V gene lookup returns CDR1 LGHDT and CDR2 YNNKEL (reference sequence). CDR3 length equals 15 residues.

V and J are TRBV10-3 and TRBJ2-7; 13 bases fit TRBD2. The V segment lost 0 bases and the J segment 2 bases; nucleotides outside the gene matches: 7. The CDR3 totals 18 residues. CDR1 is ENHRY and CDR2 is SYGVKD in the germline V gene. This CDR3 reads CAISESRGLAGSTYEQYF. For the CDR3, the DNA is TGTGCCATCAGTGAGTCTCGGGGACTAGCGGGAAGTACCTACGAGCAGTACTTC.

The chain recombines TRBV5-1 with TRBJ1-6; D not certain. In germline, CDR1 is SGHRS, CDR2 YFSETQ. V gave up 0 bases and J gave up 9 bases, with 10 bases separating them. The CDR3 extends over 14 amino acids. The CDR3 here is CASSLENSGSPLHF. Here the CDR3 DNA reads TGCGCCAGCAGCTTGGAAAATTCAGGTTCACCCCTCCACTTT.

This chain connects TRBV4-2 to TRBJ2-3; 8 bases are a match to TRBD1. Germline V gene lookup returns CDR1 LGHNA and CDR2 YNFKEQ. V was clipped by 1 base and J by 3 bases; unmatched bases: 9. The CDR3 is 17 amino acids. This chain's CDR3 is CASSQVWGTGGTDTQYF. As DNA, the CDR3 is TGTGCCAGCAGCCAAGTTTGGGGGACAGGTGGAACAGATACGCAGTATTTT.

The V gene is TRBV9, the J gene TRBJ2-1; perhaps D is TRBD1 or TRBD2 (5 bases each). The length of the CDR3 is 15 residues. Trimming left V 0 bases short and J 5 bases short, with 12 bases between. CDR1 and CDR2 from the germline V gene are SGDLS and YYNGEE. For the CDR3, the DNA is TGTGCCAGCAGCGTAGTGACGGGACCTGACAATGAGCAGTTCTTC. It is translated as CASSVVTGPDNEQFF.

The chain recombines TRBV11-2 with TRBJ2-2; D unclear. Germline V gene data show CDR1 as SGHAT and CDR2 as FQNNGV. This CDR3 spans 14 amino acids. The V end lost 3 bases, the J end lost 6 bases, and 11 bases lay between the germline ends. The CDR3 reads CASSFEQISGELFF. CDR3 nucleotide sequence: TGTGCCAGCAGCTTTGAACAGATCTCCGGGGAGCTGTTTTTT.

The V call is TRBV9, the J call TRBJ2-7; D might be TRBD1 (5 bases). Trimming stripped 4 bases from V and 4 bases from J, with 30 bases between. Looked up from germline, CDR1 is SGDLS and CDR2 is YYNGEE. The CDR3 length is 19 residues. The CDR3 DNA follows: TGTGCCAGCAGCCCACATTATTTTAGTAGGGGTGTTTTTTTATACGAGCAGTACTTC. It is translated as CASSPHYFSRGVFLYEQYF.

V is TRBV11-2 and J is TRBJ2-7, with D hard to call. Trimming cost V 1 base and J 3 bases, with 7 bases left between them. This CDR3 is 13 amino acids long. Germline CDR1 SGHAT, CDR2 FQNNGV. CDR3 coding DNA: TGTGCCAGCAGCTTAGGGCTTTTCTACGAGCAGTACTTC. This codes for CASSLGLFYEQYF.

J is TRBJ2-1 and V is TRBV5-1, with a tentative D call TRBD1 (5 bases). Trimming left V 1 base short and J 5 bases short, with 7 bases between. Germline V gives CDR1 SGHRS, CDR2 YFSETQ. The CDR3 contains 13 residues. Here the CDR3 reads CASSLSRDNEQFF. The CDR3 DNA is TGCGCCAGCAGCTTGAGCAGGGACAATGAGCAGTTCTTC.

The chain couples TRBV11-1 to TRBJ2-1; D ambiguous. V was clipped by 2 bases and J by 6 bases, with 8 bases between them. This CDR3 is 13 amino acids long. Germline V gene data show CDR1 as SGHAT and CDR2 as FQDESV (reference sequence). CDR3 residues: CASSLLGVNEQFF. The DNA of the CDR3 is TGTGCCAGCAGCTTATTAGGTGTCAATGAGCAGTTCTTC. Full variable domain (remainder filled in from reference TRBV11-1 and TRBJ2-1): EAEVAQSPRYKITEKSQAVAFWCDPISGHATLYWYRQILGQGPELLVQFQDESVVDDSQLPKDRFSAERLKGVDSTLKIQPAELGDSAMYLCASSLLGVNEQFFGPGTRLTVL.

The V call is TRBV18, the J call TRBJ2-7; 11 bases line up with TRBD2. In germline, CDR1 is KGHSH, CDR2 LQKENI. V trimming: 2 bases; J trimming: 3 bases; junction bases outside the gene matches: 6. The CDR3 runs to 16 residues. In DNA, the CDR3 is TGTGCCAGCTCACCAGGACTAGCGGGCTTCTACTACGAGCAGTACTTC. Encoded protein: CASSPGLAGFYYEQYF.

The chain links TRBV5-5 to TRBJ1-4; D unclear. This CDR3 contains 16 residues. V lost 0 bases to trimming and J lost 4 bases, with 13 bases between them. Germline-derived CDR1 and CDR2 are SGHKS and YYEKEE (reference sequence). CDR3 protein: CASSLGGSLVNEKLFF. DNA of the CDR3: TGTGCCAGCAGCTTGGGAGGGAGCTTGGTTAATGAAAAACTGTTTTTT.

This chain uses TRBV6-5 with TRBJ1-1; D might be TRBD1 (6 bases). The CDR3 is 14 amino acids. Trimming pared 0 bases from V and 5 bases from J, leaving 10 bases between. Germline CDR1 and CDR2: MNHEY and SVGAGI. This chain's CDR3 is CASSYSRGVTEAFF. The CDR3 nucleotides are TGTGCCAGCAGTTACTCGAGGGGGGTTACTGAAGCTTTCTTT.